These T cell receptor beta chains were read from a single sample in a study of IL-17A CD8 T cells in psoriatic arthritis synovium. Sequencing was performed with immunoSEQ multiplex PCR; in TCRdb, only in-frame clones are kept and a portion is missing. Among about 2,200 clones listed, around 74% were seen once. Sequences were obtained from IFN-gamma+ CD8+ T cells from synovial fluid. These receptors were taken from a human donor with psoriatic arthritis. The CDR3 runs from the conserved cysteine through the conserved F or W. The D gene is left open where the match is weak. Only part of the rows carry a size: once, few, many, or a class if the clone is expanded.

DNA: TGTGCCAGCTCACCAGGGCAGTTCACCGAGCAGTACTTC; CDR3: CASSPGQFTEQYF; J: TRBJ2-7; V: TRBV18; size: -; D: -
DNA: TGTGCCAGCAGTGAAGGAGGGGGGCAGCCCCAGCATTTT; CDR3: CASSEGGGQPQHF; J: TRBJ1-5; V: TRBV2; size: -; D: -
DNA: TGTGCCAGCAGTTTAAAGGGGGGCTCTAACTATGGCTACACCTTC; CDR3: CASSLKGGSNYGYTF; J: TRBJ1-2; V: TRBV6-5; size: few; D: -
DNA: TGTGCCAGTAGTATCGGACAGGGTGGGTCCTACGAGCAGTACTTC; CDR3: CASSIGQGGSYEQYF; J: TRBJ2-7; V: TRBV19; size: -; D: TRBD1
DNA: TGCGCCAGCAAACTCTCCGGACAGGGCACCAATGAGCAGTTCTTC; CDR3: CASKLSGQGTNEQFF; J: TRBJ2-1; V: TRBV4-1; size: -; D: TRBD1
DNA: TGTGCCAGCAGTTTCAGGGGACATGATACGCAGTATTTT; CDR3: CASSFRGHDTQYF; J: TRBJ2-3; V: TRBV2; size: -; D: -
DNA: TGTGCCAGCAGTTTGGGACCAACTAATGAAAAACTGTTTTTT; CDR3: CASSLGPTNEKLFF; J: TRBJ1-4; V: TRBV2; size: -; D: -
DNA: TGTGCCAGTAGTCGGGACCTCTATGGCTACACCTTC; CDR3: CASSRDLYGYTF; J: TRBJ1-2; V: TRBV19; size: -; D: -
DNA: TGTGCCAGCAGTTTGACGACAGGGGATACCTACGAGCAGTACTTC; CDR3: CASSLTTGDTYEQYF; J: TRBJ2-7; V: TRBV27; size: large; D: TRBD1
DNA: TGTGCCAGCAGTTACTCGGTGGGACTAGCAGAGACCCAGTACTTC; CDR3: CASSYSVGLAETQYF; J: TRBJ2-5; V: TRBV6-6; size: -; D: TRBD2
DNA: TGTGCCAGCAGCGTAGCCGGGACAGAGAAAGAGACCCAGTACTTC; CDR3: CASSVAGTEKETQYF; J: TRBJ2-5; V: TRBV9; size: -; D: TRBD1
DNA: TGTGCCAGCAGCTTGAGGGACTGGGTTGGGACCCAGTACTTC; CDR3: CASSLRDWVGTQYF; J: TRBJ2-5; V: TRBV5-6; size: -; D: -
DNA: TGTGCCAGCAGACCGACAGTACTAAATTCACCCCTCCACTTT; CDR3: CASRPTVLNSPLHF; J: TRBJ1-6; V: TRBV27; size: few; D: -
DNA: TGTGCCAGCAGTCACGGACAGGGGGAGCAGTTCTTC; CDR3: CASSHGQGEQFF; J: TRBJ2-1; V: TRBV27; size: few; D: TRBD1
DNA: TGTGCCAGCAGTGAATATGGTAGCGGGGCGGAAGAGACCCAGTACTTC; CDR3: CASSEYGSGAEETQYF; J: TRBJ2-5; V: TRBV25-1; size: -; D: TRBD2
DNA: TGCAGCGTGAGCGGGGGGAGCTCCTACGAGCAGTACTTC; CDR3: CSVSGGSSYEQYF; J: TRBJ2-7; V: TRBV29-1; size: large; D: TRBD2
DNA: TGTGCCAGCAGCTTAAGGTCCGGGGCGGAGACCCAGTACTTC; CDR3: CASSLRSGAETQYF; J: TRBJ2-5; V: TRBV7-3; size: -; D: -
DNA: TGTGCCAGCAGCTTAGATATAAGGGGGATTCGGGAGGTTCGTGAAAAACTGTTTTTT; CDR3: CASSLDIRGIREVREKLFF; J: TRBJ1-4; V: TRBV7-9; size: few; D: -
DNA: TGTGCCACCAAAGGGAGTGGCGGGGGGGCTGAGACCCAGTACTTC; CDR3: CATKGSGGGAETQYF; J: TRBJ2-5; V: TRBV6-5; size: -; D: TRBD2
DNA: TGTGCCAGCAGCGTGGCCCCCGGGGACGAGCAGTACTTC; CDR3: CASSVAPGDEQYF; J: TRBJ2-7; V: TRBV5-4; size: -; D: -
DNA: TGCGCCAGCAGTGAGTCGGGAGGGGTTAATTCACCCCTCCACTTT; CDR3: CASSESGGVNSPLHF; J: TRBJ1-6; V: TRBV10-2; size: -; D: -
DNA: TGTGCCAGCAGCTTCGGACAGGGGGCTTATGGAAACACCATATATTTT; CDR3: CASSFGQGAYGNTIYF; J: TRBJ1-3; V: TRBV5-6; size: -; D: TRBD1
DNA: TGCGCCAGCAGCCTGACAGGGGTCAATTCACCCCTCCACTTT; CDR3: CASSLTGVNSPLHF; J: TRBJ1-6; V: TRBV5-1; size: -; D: TRBD1
DNA: TGCAGCGTTGTATCCCTTAGCGCAGATACGCAGTATTTT; CDR3: CSVVSLSADTQYF; J: TRBJ2-3; V: TRBV29-1; size: -; D: -
DNA: TGTGCCAGCAGCGTAACACCGAGTGCTAACTATGGCTACACCTTC; CDR3: CASSVTPSANYGYTF; J: TRBJ1-2; V: TRBV9; size: -; D: -
DNA: TGTGCCAGCAGCTTAGGGGTCCTAGCGGGGGGGTACACCGGGGAGCTGTTTTTT; CDR3: CASSLGVLAGGYTGELFF; J: TRBJ2-2; V: TRBV7-2; size: -; D: TRBD2
DNA: TGTGCCAGCAGCCCACCCCCCGGCGAGGAGCAGTTCTTC; CDR3: CASSPPPGEEQFF; J: TRBJ2-1; V: TRBV7-2; size: -; D: -
DNA: TGTGCCAGCACCGACGGGACAGAGAACACCGGGGAGCTGTTTTTT; CDR3: CASTDGTENTGELFF; J: TRBJ2-2; V: TRBV6-1; size: -; D: TRBD1
DNA: TGTGCCTGGAGTGTCGGGGGGGCGCGCACTGAAGCTTTCTTT; CDR3: CAWSVGGARTEAFF; J: TRBJ1-1; V: TRBV30; size: -; D: -
DNA: TGTGCCAGCAGCCCGACAGGGGGATGGTACAATGAGCAGTTCTTC; CDR3: CASSPTGGWYNEQFF; J: TRBJ2-1; V: TRBV5-6; size: -; D: TRBD1
DNA: TGTGCCACGTCGGGGGGGCCCTCGTTTTGCGAGCAGTACTTC; CDR3: CATSGGPSFCEQYF; J: TRBJ2-7; V: TRBV6-6; size: -; D: TRBD2
DNA: TGTGCCAGCAGCCAGTACGGCTACACCTTC; CDR3: CASSQYGYTF; J: TRBJ1-2; V: TRBV6-9; size: -; D: -
DNA: TGTGCCAGCAGTTTATGGGGGGGCCCCTACGAGCAGTACTTC; CDR3: CASSLWGGPYEQYF; J: TRBJ2-7; V: TRBV27; size: once; D: -
DNA: TGTGCCAGCAGCTTAGGTGGAGGGGGCCTACCCTACGAGCAGTACTTC; CDR3: CASSLGGGGLPYEQYF; J: TRBJ2-7; V: TRBV7-8; size: -; D: -
DNA: TGTGCCAGCAGTTTTTCGGGGACTAGCGGTTTTTTTGGGGAGACCCAGTACTTC; CDR3: CASSFSGTSGFFGETQYF; J: TRBJ2-5; V: TRBV27; size: few; D: TRBD2
DNA: TGCGCCAGCAGCCGGACAGGGGGCCAGAATTCACCCCTCCACTTT; CDR3: CASSRTGGQNSPLHF; J: TRBJ1-6; V: TRBV4-1; size: -; D: TRBD1
DNA: TGTGCCAGCAGCTTATCCGGGGGAACCTACAATGAGCAGTTCTTC; CDR3: CASSLSGGTYNEQFF; J: TRBJ2-1; V: TRBV11-1; size: once; D: -
DNA: TGTGCCTGGAGGCCAGGGTTGAAGACCCAGTACTTC; CDR3: CAWRPGLKTQYF; J: TRBJ2-5; V: TRBV30; size: -; D: -
DNA: TGTGCCAGCAGCTTAGCAGGTCAGGGAGGGGTGAACACTGAAGCTTTCTTT; CDR3: CASSLAGQGGVNTEAFF; J: TRBJ1-1; V: TRBV7-9; size: few; D: -
DNA: TGCGCCAGCGCCTCCACAGGGGCAAACACCGGGGAGCTGTTTTTT; CDR3: CASASTGANTGELFF; J: TRBJ2-2; V: TRBV10-2; size: -; D: TRBD1
DNA: TGCGCCAGCAGCCTCACCTGGGAAAGGGGGGATGAAGCTTTCTTT; CDR3: CASSLTWERGDEAFF; J: TRBJ1-1; V: TRBV4-1; size: once; D: -
DNA: TGTGCCAGCAGCCCTGGGGGGTACGAGCAGTACTTC; CDR3: CASSPGGYEQYF; J: TRBJ2-7; V: TRBV25-1; size: few; D: -
DNA: TGTGCCAGCAGCCCGACGGGACTAGCGGGGATCACAGATACGCAGTATTTT; CDR3: CASSPTGLAGITDTQYF; J: TRBJ2-3; V: TRBV11-3; size: -; D: TRBD2